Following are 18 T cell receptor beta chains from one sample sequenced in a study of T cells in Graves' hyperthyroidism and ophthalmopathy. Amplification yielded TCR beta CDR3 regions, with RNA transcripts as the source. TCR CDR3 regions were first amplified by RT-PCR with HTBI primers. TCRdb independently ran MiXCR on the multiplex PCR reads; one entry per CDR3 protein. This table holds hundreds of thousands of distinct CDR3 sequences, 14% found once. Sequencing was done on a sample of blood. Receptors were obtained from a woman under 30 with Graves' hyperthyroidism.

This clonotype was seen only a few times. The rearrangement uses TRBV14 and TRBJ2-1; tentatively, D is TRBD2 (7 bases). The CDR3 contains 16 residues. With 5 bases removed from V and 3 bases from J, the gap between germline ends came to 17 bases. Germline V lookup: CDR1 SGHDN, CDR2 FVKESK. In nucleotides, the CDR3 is TGTGCCAGCAGCTTCTTCAAGGGGGGGAACTACAATGAGCAGTTCTTC. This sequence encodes CASSFFKGGNYNEQFF.

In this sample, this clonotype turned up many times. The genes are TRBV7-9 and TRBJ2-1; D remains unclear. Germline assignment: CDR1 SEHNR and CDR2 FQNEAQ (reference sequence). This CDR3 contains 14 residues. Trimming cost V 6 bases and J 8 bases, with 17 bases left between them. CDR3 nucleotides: TGTGCCAGCAGTACTCGACTCGGACGGGATGAGCAGTTCTTC. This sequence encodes CASSTRLGRDEQFF. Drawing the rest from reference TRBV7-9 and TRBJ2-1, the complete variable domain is DTGVSQNPRHKITKRGQNVTFRCDPISEHNRLYWYRQTLGQGPEFLTYFQNEAQLEKSRLLSDRFSAERPKGSFSTLEIQRTEQGDSAMYLCASSTRLGRDEQFFGPGTRLTVL.

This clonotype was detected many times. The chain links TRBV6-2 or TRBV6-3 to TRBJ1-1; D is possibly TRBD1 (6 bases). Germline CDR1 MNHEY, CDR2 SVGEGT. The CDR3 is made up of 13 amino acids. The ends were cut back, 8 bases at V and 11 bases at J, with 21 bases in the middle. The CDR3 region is CASSENRGPVAFF. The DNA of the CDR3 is TGTGCCAGCTCTGAGAACCGGGGGCCGGTGGCTTTCTTT.

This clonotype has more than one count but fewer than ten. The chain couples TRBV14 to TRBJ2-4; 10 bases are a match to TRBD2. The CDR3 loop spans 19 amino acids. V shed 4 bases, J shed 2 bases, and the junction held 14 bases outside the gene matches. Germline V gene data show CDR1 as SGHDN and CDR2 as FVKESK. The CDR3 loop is CASSPKSNLAGVSKNIQYF. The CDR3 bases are TGTGCCAGCAGCCCCAAATCGAATCTAGCGGGAGTATCCAAAAACATTCAGTACTTC.

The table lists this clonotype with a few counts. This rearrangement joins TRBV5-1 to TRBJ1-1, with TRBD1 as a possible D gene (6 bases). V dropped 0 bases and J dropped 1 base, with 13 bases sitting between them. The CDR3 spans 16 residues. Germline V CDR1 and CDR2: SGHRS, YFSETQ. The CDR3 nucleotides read TGCGCCAGCAGCTTGGTCGGGGGGGCTTGGAACACTGAAGCTTTCTTT. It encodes CASSLVGGAWNTEAFF.

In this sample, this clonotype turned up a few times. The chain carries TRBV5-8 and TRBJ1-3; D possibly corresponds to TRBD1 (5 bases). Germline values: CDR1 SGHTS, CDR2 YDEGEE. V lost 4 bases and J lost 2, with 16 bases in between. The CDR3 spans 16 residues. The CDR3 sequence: CASSAPGRGAGNTIYF. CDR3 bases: TGTGCCAGCAGCGCGCCTGGGCGGGGGGCTGGAAACACCATATATTTT.

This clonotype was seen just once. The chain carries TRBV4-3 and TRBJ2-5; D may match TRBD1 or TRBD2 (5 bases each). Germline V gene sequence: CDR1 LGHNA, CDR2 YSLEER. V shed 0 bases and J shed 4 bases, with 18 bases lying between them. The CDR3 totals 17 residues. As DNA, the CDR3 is TGCGCCAGCAGCCAAGATGGGGGATACTGGTCGGGAGAGACCCAGTACTTC. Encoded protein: CASSQDGGYWSGETQYF.

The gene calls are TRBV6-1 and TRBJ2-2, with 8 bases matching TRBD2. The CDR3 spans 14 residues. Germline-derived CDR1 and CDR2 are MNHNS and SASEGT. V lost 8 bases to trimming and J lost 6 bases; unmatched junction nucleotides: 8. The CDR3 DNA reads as TGTGCCAGCCGGGGGGGGTCACTCGCCGGGGAGCTGTTTTTT. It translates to CASRGGSLAGELFF.

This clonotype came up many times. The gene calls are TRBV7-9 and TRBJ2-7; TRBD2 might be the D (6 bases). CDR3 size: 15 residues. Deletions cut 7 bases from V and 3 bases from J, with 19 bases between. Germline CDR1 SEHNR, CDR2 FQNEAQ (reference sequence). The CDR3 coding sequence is TGTGCCAGCATCTCCATACGGGATAGCGGCTACGAGCAGTACTTC. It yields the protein CASISIRDSGYEQYF.

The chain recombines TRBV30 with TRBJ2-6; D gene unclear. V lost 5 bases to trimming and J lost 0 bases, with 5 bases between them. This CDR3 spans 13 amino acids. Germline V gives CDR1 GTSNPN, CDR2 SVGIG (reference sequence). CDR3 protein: CAWCLSGANVLTF. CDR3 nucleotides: TGTGCCTGGTGCCTCTCTGGGGCCAACGTCCTGACTTTC.

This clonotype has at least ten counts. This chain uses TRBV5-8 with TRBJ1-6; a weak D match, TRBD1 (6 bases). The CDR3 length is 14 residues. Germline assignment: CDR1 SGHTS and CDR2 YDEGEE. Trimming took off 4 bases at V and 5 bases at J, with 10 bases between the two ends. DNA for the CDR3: TGTGCCAGCAGCACCTACAGGGATAATTCACCCCTCCACTTT. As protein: CASSTYRDNSPLHF.

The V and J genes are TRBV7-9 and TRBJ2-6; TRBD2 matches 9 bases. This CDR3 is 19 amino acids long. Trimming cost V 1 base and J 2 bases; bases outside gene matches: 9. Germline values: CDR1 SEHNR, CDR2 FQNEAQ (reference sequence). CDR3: CASSLVTASGNPGANVLTF. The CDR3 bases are TGTGCCAGCAGCTTAGTCACGGCTAGCGGGAACCCTGGGGCCAACGTCCTGACTTTC.

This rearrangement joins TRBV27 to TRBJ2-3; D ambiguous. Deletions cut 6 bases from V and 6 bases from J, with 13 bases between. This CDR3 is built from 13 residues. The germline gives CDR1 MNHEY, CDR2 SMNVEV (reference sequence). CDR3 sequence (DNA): TGTGCCAGCAGCCCTCTCAATGGGGATACGCAGTATTTT. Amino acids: CASSPLNGDTQYF.

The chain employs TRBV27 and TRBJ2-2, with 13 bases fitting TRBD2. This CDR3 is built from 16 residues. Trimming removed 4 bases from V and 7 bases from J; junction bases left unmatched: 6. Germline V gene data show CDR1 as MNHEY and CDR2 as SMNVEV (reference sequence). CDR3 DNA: TGTGCCAGCAGTTACTTACTAGCGGGAGGGGTCGGGGAGCTGTTTTTT. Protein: CASSYLLAGGVGELFF.

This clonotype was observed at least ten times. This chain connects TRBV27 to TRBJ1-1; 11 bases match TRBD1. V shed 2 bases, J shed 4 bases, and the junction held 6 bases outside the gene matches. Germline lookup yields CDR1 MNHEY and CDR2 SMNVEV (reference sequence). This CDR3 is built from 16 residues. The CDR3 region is CASSLRGQGALTEAFF. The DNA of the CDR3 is TGTGCCAGCAGTTTACGAGGACAGGGGGCGCTCACTGAAGCTTTCTTT.

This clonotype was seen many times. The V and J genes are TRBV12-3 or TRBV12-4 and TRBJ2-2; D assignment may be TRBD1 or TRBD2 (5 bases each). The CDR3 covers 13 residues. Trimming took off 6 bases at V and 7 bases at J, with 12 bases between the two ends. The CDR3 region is CASSTGTYGELFF. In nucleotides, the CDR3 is TGTGCCAGCAGCACGGGGACCTACGGGGAGCTGTTTTTT.

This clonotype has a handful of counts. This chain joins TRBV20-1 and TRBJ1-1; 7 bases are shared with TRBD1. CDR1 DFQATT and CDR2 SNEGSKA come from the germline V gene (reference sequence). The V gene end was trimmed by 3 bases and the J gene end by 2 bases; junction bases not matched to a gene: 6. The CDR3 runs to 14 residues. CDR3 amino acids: CSARKQGINTEAFF. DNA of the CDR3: TGCAGTGCTAGGAAACAGGGGATTAACACTGAAGCTTTCTTT.

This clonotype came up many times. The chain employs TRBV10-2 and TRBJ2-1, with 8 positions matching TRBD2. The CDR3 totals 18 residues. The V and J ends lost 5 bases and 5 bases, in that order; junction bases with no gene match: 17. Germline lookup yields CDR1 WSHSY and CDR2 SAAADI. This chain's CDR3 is CASSPRRRGGRLDNEQFF. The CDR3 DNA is TGCGCCAGCAGTCCCAGGCGTCGGGGCGGGAGGCTCGACAATGAGCAGTTCTTC.